This TCR beta chain was identified in a study of blood T cell repertoires in COVID-19. The overall study: Material from acute and convalescent COVID-19 was sourced from the United States, Italy and Spain.

The CDR3 contains 15 residues. V lost 0 bases to trimming and J lost 0 bases, with 9 bases between them. Germline values: CDR1 SGHDT, CDR2 YYEEEE. Authors' methods: Nucleated cell counts were estimated from reference gene primer amplification. The repertoire was sequenced with immunoSEQ multiplex PCR; TCRdb's copy has only in-frame clones and lacks some. V and J calls and clone size are as listed in that table; D and trimming were resolved from the DNA. This sample has 75,000 to 90,000 clones, with about 92% found just once. The chain is built from TRBV5-6 and TRBJ1-1; the D gene is possibly TRBD1 (5 bases). The material sequenced was peripheral blood. This TCR derives from a man aged 18-30 years with COVID-19, enrolled during active disease. The CDR3 region is CASSLAWGLNTEAFF. In DNA, the CDR3 is TGTGCCAGCAGCTTGGCCTGGGGCTTGAACACTGAAGCTTTCTTT.